This T cell receptor (beta chain) is from a study of blood T cell repertoires in COVID-19. The overall study: Material from acute and convalescent COVID-19 was sourced from the United States, Italy and Spain.

Only in-frame clones appear in the TCRdb table, and some are missing; sequencing was by immunoSEQ multiplex PCR. The table records 350,000 to 400,000 clones, around 89% of them present only once. This receptor was obtained from a man aged 18 to 35 who had recovered from COVID-19. Material: PBMCs or T cells enriched from blood (not recorded which).

CDR3 sequence reads: CASSLAVGGGEKLFF. The CDR3 DNA reads TGCGCCAGCAGCTTGGCCGTCGGGGGAGGCGAAAAACTGTTTTTT. The V and J genes are TRBV5-1 and TRBJ1-4; possibly TRBD1 for D (5 bases). V was shortened by 0 bases and J by 8 bases, with 14 bases between the two germline ends. The CDR3 covers 15 residues. The germline V gene has CDR1 SGHRS and CDR2 YFSETQ.